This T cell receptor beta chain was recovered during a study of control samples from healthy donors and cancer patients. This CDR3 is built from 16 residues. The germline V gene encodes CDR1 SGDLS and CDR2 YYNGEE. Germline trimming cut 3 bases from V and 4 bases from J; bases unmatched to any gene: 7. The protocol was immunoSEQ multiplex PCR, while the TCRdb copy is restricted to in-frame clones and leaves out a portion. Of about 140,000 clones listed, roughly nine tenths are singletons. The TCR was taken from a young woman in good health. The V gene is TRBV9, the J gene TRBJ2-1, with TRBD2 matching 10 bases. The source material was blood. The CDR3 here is CASSALAGGLYNEQFF. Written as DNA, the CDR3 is TGTGCCAGCAGCGCCTTAGCGGGAGGTTTGTACAATGAGCAGTTCTTC.